These T cell receptor beta chains were read from a single sample in a study of blood T cell repertoires in COVID-19. The table came from immunoSEQ multiplex PCR; TCRdb's copy has only in-frame clones and leaves some out. The sample consists of roughly 160,000 clones, roughly 85% of them appearing once. The sequenced material came from peripheral blood. The receptors derive from a man aged 60 to 75 with acute or convalescent COVID-19. Each CDR3 is given with its conserved first and last residue. D genes are given only for firm matches. The size entry is marked missing in some rows and otherwise reads once, few, many or a size class.

size: .
J: TRBJ1-5
D: .
V: TRBV6-6
DNA: TGTGCCAGCAGTTGGGCAGGGGTTGACGGACAGCCCCAGCATTTT
CDR3: CASSWAGVDGQPQHF

size: .
J: TRBJ1-5
D: TRBD1
V: TRBV19
DNA: TGTGCCAGTAGACTCGGGACAGGGAGCAGGGGCAATCAGCCCCAGCATTTT
CDR3: CASRLGTGSRGNQPQHF

size: .
J: TRBJ2-1
D: .
V: TRBV18
DNA: TGTGCCAGCTCACCTACGGACGGGGTAGGCTTCTTC
CDR3: CASSPTDGVGFF

size: .
J: TRBJ2-7
D: TRBD2
V: TRBV3-1/TRBV3-2
DNA: TGTGCCAGCAGCCAAGTATGGGGGGGAGTTTACGAGCAGTACTTC
CDR3: CASSQVWGGVYEQYF

size: .
J: TRBJ1-2
D: TRBD1
V: TRBV3-1/TRBV3-2
DNA: TGTGCCAGCAGCCAAGGGAACCAGGGGGCGTTTGGCTACACCTTC
CDR3: CASSQGNQGAFGYTF

size: .
J: TRBJ2-5
D: .
V: TRBV7-8
DNA: TGTGCCAGCAGCTTAGCTACTCTCCCCCAGACCCAGTACTTC
CDR3: CASSLATLPQTQYF

size: .
J: TRBJ1-6
D: TRBD1
V: TRBV14
DNA: TGTGCCAGCAGCCAAGAGGGGACAGGGCATTATCGTAACTCTTTT
CDR3: CASSQEGTGHYRNSF

size: .
J: TRBJ2-3
D: TRBD1
V: TRBV9
DNA: TGTGCCAGCAGCGTAGCTACCAGGGGGGATACGCAGTATTTT
CDR3: CASSVATRGDTQYF

size: .
J: TRBJ2-1
D: TRBD2
V: TRBV5-1
DNA: TGCGCCAGCAGCTCAGCAAGCGGGGTCTACAATGAGCAGTTCTTC
CDR3: CASSSASGVYNEQFF

size: .
J: TRBJ2-5
D: TRBD2
V: TRBV27
DNA: TGTGCCAGCAGTTTATATATTGCGGCTAGCGGGAGGAACCTCCAAGAGACCCAGTACTTC
CDR3: CASSLYIAASGRNLQETQYF

size: .
J: TRBJ2-7
D: TRBD2
V: TRBV5-4
DNA: TGTGCCAGCAGCCAGGGTAGTAGCGGGACCATCTACGAGCAGTACTTC
CDR3: CASSQGSSGTIYEQYF

size: once
J: TRBJ2-1
D: .
V: TRBV9
DNA: TGTGCCAGCAGAGCCCCGGGATCACCCTACAATGAGCAGTTCTTC
CDR3: CASRAPGSPYNEQFF

size: few
J: TRBJ1-1
D: TRBD1
V: TRBV7-3
DNA: TGTGCCAGCACGCTCACCGGGACAGGGAATACTGAAGCTTTCTTT
CDR3: CASTLTGTGNTEAFF

size: .
J: TRBJ2-2
D: .
V: TRBV30
DNA: TGTGCCTGGATTAGGCGGGAACGATACACCGGGGAGCTGTTTTTT
CDR3: CAWIRRERYTGELFF

size: .
J: TRBJ1-1
D: TRBD1
V: TRBV2
DNA: TGTGCCAGCAGTGACCCCGGACAGGTACCTGAAGCTTTCTTT
CDR3: CASSDPGQVPEAFF

size: .
J: TRBJ1-3
D: .
V: TRBV11-2
DNA: TGTGCCAGCAGCTTCAGACAGTCTGGAAACACCATATATTTT
CDR3: CASSFRQSGNTIYF

size: .
J: TRBJ2-7
D: TRBD1
V: TRBV6-5
DNA: TGTGCCAGCAGTTATGAGACAGGGGGCTACGAGCAGTACTTC
CDR3: CASSYETGGYEQYF

size: .
J: TRBJ2-1
D: .
V: TRBV3-1/TRBV3-2
DNA: TGTGCCAGCAGCCCGGACTATAGGAATGAGCAGTTCTTC
CDR3: CASSPDYRNEQFF